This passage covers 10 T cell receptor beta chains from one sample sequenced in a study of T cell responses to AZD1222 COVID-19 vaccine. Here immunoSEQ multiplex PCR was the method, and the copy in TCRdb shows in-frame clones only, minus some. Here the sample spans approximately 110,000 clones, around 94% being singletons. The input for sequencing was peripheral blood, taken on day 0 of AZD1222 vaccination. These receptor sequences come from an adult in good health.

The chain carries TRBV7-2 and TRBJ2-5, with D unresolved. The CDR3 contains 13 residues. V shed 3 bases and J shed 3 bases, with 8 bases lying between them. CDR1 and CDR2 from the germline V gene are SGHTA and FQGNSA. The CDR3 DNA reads TGTGCCAGCAGCTTGGTCCGGGAAGAGACCCAGTACTTC. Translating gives CASSLVREETQYF. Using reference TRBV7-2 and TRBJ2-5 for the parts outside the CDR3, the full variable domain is GAGVSQSPSNKVTEKGKDVELRCDPISGHTALYWYRQSLGQGLEFLIYFQGNSAPDKSGLPSDRFSAERTGGSVSTLTIQRTQQEDSAVYLCASSLVREETQYFGPGTRLLVL.

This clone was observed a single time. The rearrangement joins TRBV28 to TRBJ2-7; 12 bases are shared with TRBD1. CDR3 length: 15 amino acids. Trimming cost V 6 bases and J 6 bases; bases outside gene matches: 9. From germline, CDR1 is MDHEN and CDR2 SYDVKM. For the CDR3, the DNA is TGTGCCAGCAGCTCCGCCGGGACAGGGGGCTCCGAGCAGTACTTC. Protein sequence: CASSSAGTGGSEQYF.

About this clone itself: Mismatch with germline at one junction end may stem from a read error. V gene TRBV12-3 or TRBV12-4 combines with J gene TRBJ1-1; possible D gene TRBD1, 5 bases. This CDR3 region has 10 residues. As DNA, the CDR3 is TGTGCCAGCATTGGGGCGGAAGCTCTCTTT. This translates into CASIGAEALF.

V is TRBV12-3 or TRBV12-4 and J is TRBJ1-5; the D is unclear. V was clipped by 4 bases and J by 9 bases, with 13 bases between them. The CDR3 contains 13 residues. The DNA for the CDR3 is TGTGCCAGCAGTTCCAGGACCCAATGGCCCCAGCATTTT. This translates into CASSSRTQWPQHF.

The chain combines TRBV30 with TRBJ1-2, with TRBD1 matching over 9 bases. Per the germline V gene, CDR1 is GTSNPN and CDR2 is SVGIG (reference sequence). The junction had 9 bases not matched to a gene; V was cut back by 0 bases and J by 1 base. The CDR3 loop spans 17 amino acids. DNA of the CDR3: TGTGCCTGGAGTGTCGTCCGGGACAGGGAATTTAACTATGGCTACACCTTC. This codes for CAWSVVRDREFNYGYTF.

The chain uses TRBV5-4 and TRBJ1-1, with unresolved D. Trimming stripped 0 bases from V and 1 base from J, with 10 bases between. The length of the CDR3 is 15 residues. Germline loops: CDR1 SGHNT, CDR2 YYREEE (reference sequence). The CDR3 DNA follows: TGTGCCAGCAGCTTGGTCCCAGGAGGGAACACTGAAGCTTTCTTT. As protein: CASSLVPGGNTEAFF.

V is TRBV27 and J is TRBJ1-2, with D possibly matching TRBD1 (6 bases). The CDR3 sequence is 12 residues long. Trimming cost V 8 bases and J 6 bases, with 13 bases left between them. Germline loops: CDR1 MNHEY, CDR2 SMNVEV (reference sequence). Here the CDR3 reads CASGWTAHGYTF. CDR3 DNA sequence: TGTGCCAGCGGGTGGACAGCTCATGGCTACACCTTC.

The CDR3 loop is CASSWDRGLSMNTGELFF. CDR3 nucleotide sequence: TGTGCCAGCAGTTGGGACAGGGGGCTAAGTATGAACACCGGGGAGCTGTTTTTT. This sequence joins TRBV27 and TRBJ2-2; TRBD1 agrees at 12 bases. This CDR3 is built from 18 residues. V trimming: 4 bases; J trimming: 1 base; junction bases outside the gene matches: 7. CDR1 and CDR2 from the germline V gene are MNHEY and SMNVEV (reference sequence).

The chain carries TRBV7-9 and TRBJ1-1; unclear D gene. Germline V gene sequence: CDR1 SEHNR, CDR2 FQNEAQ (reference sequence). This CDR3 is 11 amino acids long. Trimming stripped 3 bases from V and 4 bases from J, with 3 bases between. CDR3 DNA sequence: TGTGCCAGCAGCTTTGTCACTGAAGCTTTCTTT. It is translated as CASSFVTEAFF.

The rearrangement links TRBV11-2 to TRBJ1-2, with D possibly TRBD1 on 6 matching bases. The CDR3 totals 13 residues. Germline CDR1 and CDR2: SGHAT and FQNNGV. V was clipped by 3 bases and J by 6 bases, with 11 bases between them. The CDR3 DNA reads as TGTGCCAGCAGCTTCGGGGGCCTAAATGGCTACACCTTC. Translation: CASSFGGLNGYTF.